The 7 T cell receptor beta chains below were found in one sample sequenced in a study of blood T cells in healthy people across ages. It was with a sample-barcoded 5' primer and a J-beta primer mix that a second PCR of roughly 6 to 12 cycles was run. TCRdb reprocessed the 5' RACE reads with MiXCR, giving one entry per CDR3 protein. The data hold around 1.5 million distinct CDR3 sequences, with almost 35% observed a single time. Material for sequencing was blood. The receptors were sampled from a woman aged 25 to 39 in good health.

Worth noting for this clonotype: Sequence at one end of the junction differs from germline and may be a read error. The chain couples TRBV12-5 to TRBJ2-3; maybe TRBD1 (6 bases). The length of the CDR3 is 20 residues. Germline loops: CDR1 LGHNT, CDR2 FRNRAP. CDR3 region: CASGLVLGTPDPASTDTRYF. DNA of the CDR3: TGTGCTAGTGGTTTGGTACTAGGGACACCAGATCCGGCTAGCACAGATACGCGGTATTTT.

The chain employs TRBV5-4 and TRBJ2-1; D is unresolved. The V gene lost 0 bases and the J gene lost 0 bases, with 13 bases spanning the gap. CDR3 size: 17 residues. CDR1 is SGHNT, CDR2 YYREEE, per germline (reference sequence). Here the CDR3 reads CASSLAGGMSSYNEQFF. CDR3 in DNA: TGTGCCAGCAGCTTGGCCGGCGGAATGAGCTCCTACAATGAGCAGTTCTTC. Combining the CDR3 with reference TRBV5-4 and TRBJ2-1 gives the whole variable domain ETGVTQSPTHLIKTRGQQVTLRCSSQSGHNTVSWYQQALGQGPQFIFQYYREEENGRGNFPPRFSGLQFPNYSSELNVNALELDDSALYLCASSLAGGMSSYNEQFFGPGTRLTVL.

With regard to this clonotype: The junction differs from germline at one of its ends, possibly a read error. The genes are TRBV11-2 and TRBJ2-3; 8 bases agree with TRBD2. The CDR3 loop spans 16 amino acids. Germline-derived CDR1 and CDR2 are SGHAT and FQNNGV. As DNA, the CDR3 is TGTGCCGGCAGCCCCCAGACTAGCGTCCTGTCAGATACGCAGTATTTT. It encodes CAGSPQTSVLSDTQYF.

V usage is TRBV5-1 and J usage is TRBJ2-5; D possibly uses TRBD1 or TRBD2 (6 bases each). CDR1 and CDR2 (germline): SGHRS, YFSETQ. Trimming removed 7 bases at V and 6 bases at J, with 16 bases between. The CDR3 contains 13 residues. DNA of the CDR3: TGCGCCAGCTGTCGGGGGCTACAGCAGACCCAGTACTTC. It specifies CASCRGLQQTQYF.

This clonotype was detected once. A much larger clone lies a single base off, so this may be a read error. The chain uses TRBV10-3 and TRBJ2-1, with TRBD1 matching 9 bases. The germline V gene has CDR1 ENHRY and CDR2 SYGVKD. V lost 4 bases and J lost 8; bases outside the gene matches: 9. This CDR3 has 15 amino acids. DNA of the CDR3: TGTGCCATCAGTGGCGGACAGGGGAAAAACGATGAGCAGTTCTTC. Translation: CAISGGQGKNDEQFF.

This chain connects TRBV7-6 to TRBJ2-1; 10 nucleotides agree with TRBD1. CDR3 size: 18 residues. V dropped 5 bases and J dropped 0; count of bases not matched to a gene: 10. Looked up from germline, CDR1 is SGHVS and CDR2 is FNYEAQ. The CDR3 coding sequence is TGTGCCAGCAGCCCATGGACAGGGGGGCCTAGCTCCTACAATGAGCAGTTCTTC. This translates into CASSPWTGGPSSYNEQFF.

This clonotype turned up a few times. This chain links TRBV21-1 with TRBJ2-3; the listed D gene, TRBD2, was not tested against the DNA. TRBV21-1 is tagged as a pseudogene. This CDR3 region has 16 residues. The CDR3 is CASSIRTSGRGDTQYF. The CDR3, as DNA: TGTGCCAGCAGCATACGGACTAGCGGGAGAGGTGATACGCAGTATTTT.